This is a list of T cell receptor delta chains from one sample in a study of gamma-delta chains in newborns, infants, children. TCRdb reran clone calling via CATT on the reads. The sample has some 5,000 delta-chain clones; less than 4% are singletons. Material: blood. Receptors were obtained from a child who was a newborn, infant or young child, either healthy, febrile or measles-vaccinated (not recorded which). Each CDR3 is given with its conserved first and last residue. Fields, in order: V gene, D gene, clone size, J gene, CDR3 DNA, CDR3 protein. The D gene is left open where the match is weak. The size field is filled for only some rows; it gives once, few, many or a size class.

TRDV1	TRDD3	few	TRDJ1	TGTGCTCTTGGTGTCGCCTTCTCTAACGAGATTTTACTGGGGACGACCGATAAACTCATCTTT	CALGVAFSNEILLGTTDKLIF
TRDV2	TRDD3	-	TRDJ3	TGTGCCTGTGACACCTGGGGGACTCGCTCCCGGGACACCCGACAGATGTTTTTC	CACDTWGTRSRDTRQMFF
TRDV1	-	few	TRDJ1	TGTGCTCTTGGGAAGCATTCCGGCCTCCCTTACACCGATAAACTCATCTTT	CALGKHSGLPYTDKLIF
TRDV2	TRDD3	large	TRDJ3	TGTGCCTGTGACACTGGGGGATACAGCTCCTGGGACACCCGACAGATGTTTTTC	CACDTGGYSSWDTRQMFF
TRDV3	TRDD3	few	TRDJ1	TGTGCCTTTAGTGGGGGATACAACACCGATAAACTCATCTTT	CAFSGGYNTDKLIF
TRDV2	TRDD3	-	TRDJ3	TGTGCCTGTGACCCCTGGGGGAACTGGGACACCCGACAGATGTTTTTC	CACDPWGNWDTRQMFF
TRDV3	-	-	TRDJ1	TGTGCCTTTGTAGACTTGCGCCGGGGGGGACGGAGAACTTACACCGATAAACTCATCTTT	CAFVDLRRGGRRTYTDKLIF
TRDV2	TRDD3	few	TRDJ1	TGTGCCTGTGATTACTGGGGGATACGGACCGATAAACTCATCTTT	CACDYWGIRTDKLIF
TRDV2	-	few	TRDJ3	TGTGCCTGTGACACCGGGGGGCCGACCTGGGACACCCGACAGATGTTTTTC	CACDTGGPTWDTRQMFF
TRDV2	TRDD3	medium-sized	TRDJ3	TGTGCCTGTGACACCGTTTTCCGTACTGGGGGAAGCTCCTGGGACACCCGACAGATGTTTTTC	CACDTVFRTGGSSWDTRQMFF
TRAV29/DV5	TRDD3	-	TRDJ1	TGTGCAGCAAGCGCGAACCTACGTGGGGGATACAGCACCGATAAACTCATCTTT	CAASANLRGGYSTDKLIF
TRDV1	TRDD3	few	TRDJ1	TGTGCTCTTGGGGAACTAAAATCCTACTGGGGGAATGACACCGATAAACTCATCTTT	CALGELKSYWGNDTDKLIF
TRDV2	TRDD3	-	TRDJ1	TGTGCCCGTGACACATTGGGGGATACGGAATCCGATAAACTCATCTTT	CARDTLGDTESDKLIF
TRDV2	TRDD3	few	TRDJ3	TGTGCCTGTGACACCGTACTGGGGGGCCACAGCTCCCGGGACACCCGACAGATGTTTTTC	CACDTVLGGHSSRDTRQMFF
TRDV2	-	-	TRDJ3	TGTGCCTGTGACACCTGGGGAGGCTCCTGGGACACCCGACAGATGTTTTTC	CACDTWGGSWDTRQMFF